The 24 T cell receptor beta chains below all came from one sample that was sequenced in a study of T-cell reconstitution after alpha-beta-depleted transplantation in children (dated by TCRdb to 2016 to 2018). The label giving this sample's treatment or condition can be read as: allogeneic hematopoietic cell transplantation with graft depleted of TCRalphabeta T cells and CD19 B cells. The library was prepared using PCR. The listed sequencing device is Illumina HiSeq 2500. TCR libraries were prepared with molecular barcoding, using unique molecular identifiers to normalize TCRbeta repertoire quantification. TCRdb reworked the public reads: Q25 trimming with fastp, MiXCR clone assembly, productive beta chains retained. Here each entry gathers all rows of one CDR3 protein and keeps the most common genes and DNA. This sample holds around 450,000 distinct CDR3 sequences; about 45% were observed only once. About 30% of the sample is held by the ten biggest clonotypes.

The input for sequencing was PBMCs, taken before TCRalphabeta/CD19-depleted stem cell transplant. The receptors were sampled from a girl aged 2 to 9 with aplastic anemia, due to receive a stem cell transplant.

This clonotype has more than one count but fewer than ten. This chain uses TRBV9 with TRBJ2-7, with 7 bases aligning to TRBD2. J lost 7 bases, V lost 4 bases, and 14 bases had no gene match. CDR3 length: 15 amino acids. CDR1 is SGDLS and CDR2 is YYNGEE in the germline V gene. The CDR3 sequence: CASSPSGAGLGEQYF. The CDR3, as DNA: TGTGCCAGCAGCCCCTCGGGAGCGGGGCTGGGGGAGCAGTACTTC.

The V call is TRBV5-5, the J call TRBJ2-7; 8 bases map to TRBD1. CDR1 and CDR2 (germline): SGHKS, YYEKEE (reference sequence). The trim removed 0 bases at V and 7 bases at J, leaving 6 bases unmatched. The CDR3 runs to 14 residues. The CDR3 region has the DNA TGTGCCAGCAGCTTGGGGACAGGGCGAGGGGAGCAGTACTTC. The encoded protein is CASSLGTGRGEQYF.

The V and J genes are TRBV21-1 and TRBJ2-7; the table's TRBD1 call for D was not verified on the DNA. TRBV21-1 is shown as a pseudogene. CDR3 length: 13 amino acids. The CDR3 is CGTHRVLSYEQYF. CDR3 in DNA: TGTGGAACTCACAGGGTCTTATCCTACGAGCAGTACTTC.

CDR3 sequence (DNA): TGTGCCAGCAGCTTTGGAACAGGGACAGATACGCAGTATTTT. Translation gives CASSFGTGTDTQYF. The chain employs TRBV11-2 and TRBJ2-3; possibly TRBD1 for D (6 bases). The V and J ends lost 3 bases and 3 bases respectively, with 10 bases between them. The CDR3 runs to 14 residues. From germline, CDR1 is SGHAT and CDR2 FQNNGV.

The sample holds a few counts of this clonotype. J is TRBJ2-1 and V is TRBV7-9; D call uncertain. This CDR3 contains 13 residues. The V and J ends lost 5 bases and 2 bases respectively, with 7 bases between them. Germline V gives CDR1 SEHNR, CDR2 FQNEAQ (reference sequence). CDR3 nucleotides: TGTGCCAGCAGCCCCACGGCCTACAATGAGCAGTTCTTC. As protein: CASSPTAYNEQFF.

As regards this clonotype: One end of the junction is discordant with germline, which a read error may explain. The chain is built from TRBV5-1 and TRBJ1-1; no clear D. The CDR3 contains 14 residues. Germline CDR1 reads SGHRS; CDR2 reads YFSETQ. The CDR3 spells CASSLRHSNTEAFF. As DNA, the CDR3 is TGCGCCAGCAGCTTGAGACATTCGAACACTGAAGCTTTCTTC. Full variable domain (remainder filled in from reference TRBV5-1 and TRBJ1-1): KAGVTQTPRYLIKTRGQQVTLSCSPISGHRSVSWYQQTPGQGLQFLFEYFSETQRNKGNFPGRFSGRQFSNSRSEMNVSTLELGDSALYLCASSLRHSNTEAFFGQGTRLTVV.

This clonotype showed up just once. The chain recombines TRBV28 with TRBJ2-1; 7 bases line up with TRBD2. The V gene's germline CDR1 is MDHEN and CDR2 SYDVKM. This CDR3 has 16 amino acids. Trimming took 4 bases from V and 2 from J; bases not matched to a gene: 8. The CDR3 DNA reads TGTGCCAGCAGTTCAGCAGGGACTAAAGCCTACAATGAGCAGTTCTTC. This sequence encodes CASSSAGTKAYNEQFF.

The V gene is TRBV10-3, the J gene TRBJ2-7; D gene unclear. Germline V gene lookup returns CDR1 ENHRY and CDR2 SYGVKD. Trimming removed 2 bases at V and 0 bases at J, with 17 bases between. The CDR3 loop spans 17 amino acids. The CDR3 DNA sequence: TGTGCCATCAGTGAGACGAGGCTACTATTAAGCTCCTACGAGCAGTACTTC. Translated: CAISETRLLLSSYEQYF.

This sequence joins TRBV4-1 and TRBJ2-1; TRBD2 agrees at 13 bases. CDR1 and CDR2 from the germline V gene are MGHRA and YSYEKL. V lost 1 base, J lost 5 bases, and 2 bases stayed unmatched. This CDR3 is 16 amino acids long. DNA for the CDR3: TGCGCCAGCAGCCAAGGACTAGCGGGGGGCAACAATGAGCAGTTCTTC. This translates into CASSQGLAGGNNEQFF.

Comments on this clonotype: The junction departs from the called germline gene at one end, perhaps through a read error. This chain links TRBV7-2 with TRBJ2-7, with 7 bases aligning to TRBD2. This CDR3 has 12 residues. Germline loops: CDR1 SGHTA, CDR2 FQGNSA. The CDR3 protein is CATSLAGYEQYF. DNA for the CDR3: TGTGCCACCAGCTTAGCGGGCTACGAGCAGTACTTC.

The chain carries TRBV10-2 and TRBJ1-5, with 10 bases aligning to TRBD1. The trim removed 3 bases at V and 9 bases at J, leaving 11 bases unmatched. The CDR3 runs to 16 residues. CDR1 and CDR2 from the germline V gene are WSHSY and SAAADI. The CDR3 DNA sequence: TGCGCCAGCAGTGAAGTCATGGGGACAGGGGAACGGCCCCAGCATTTT. Translating it yields CASSEVMGTGERPQHF.

As DNA, the CDR3 is TGTGCCAGCAGCCAAGGACTAGCAGAGTCTAGCTCCTACAATGAGCAGTTCTTC. Residues: CASSQGLAESSSYNEQFF. The chain has TRBV3-1 and TRBJ2-1; TRBD2 aligns across 7 bases. The J segment lost 0 bases and the V segment lost 1 base, leaving 9 bases of the junction unmatched. This CDR3 has 18 amino acids. Looked up from germline, CDR1 is LGHDT and CDR2 is YNNKEL (reference sequence).

The rearrangement joins TRBV25-1 to TRBJ2-5, with 10 nucleotides matching TRBD2. Looked up from germline, CDR1 is MGHDK and CDR2 is SYGVNS. Trimming removed 2 bases from V and 1 base from J; junction bases left unmatched: 7. CDR3 length: 17 residues. The CDR3 here is CASSEPGTSALQETQYF. Here the CDR3 DNA reads TGTGCCAGCAGTGAACCCGGGACTAGCGCCCTCCAAGAGACCCAGTACTTC. Full variable domain (missing parts from reference TRBV25-1 and TRBJ2-5): EADIYQTPRYLVIGTGKKITLECSQTMGHDKMYWYQQDPGMELHLIHYSYGVNSTEKGDLSSESTVSRIRTEHFPLTLESARPSHTSQYLCASSEPGTSALQETQYFGPGTRLLVL.

This clonotype was seen just once. The chain couples TRBV29-1 to TRBJ2-5; the D gene is possibly TRBD1 (6 bases). CDR1 and CDR2 from the germline V gene are SQVTM and ANQGSEA. The CDR3 runs to 14 residues. Between the trimmed V and J ends, which lost 7 bases and 5 bases, there was a span of 20 bases. CDR3 sequence: CSATHRVGFETQYF. The CDR3 DNA follows: TGCAGCGCAACACACAGGGTTGGTTTCGAGACCCAGTACTTC.

The chain joins TRBV29-1 to TRBJ2-7; TRBD1 might be the D (6 bases). The CDR3 is made up of 13 amino acids. The germline V gene encodes CDR1 SQVTM and CDR2 ANQGSEA. V shed 6 bases and J shed 9 bases, with 21 bases lying between them. This CDR3 is CSVGQPGSKGQYF. The DNA of the CDR3 is TGCAGCGTAGGACAGCCAGGTAGCAAGGGGCAGTACTTC.

Worth noting for this clonotype: A single base separates this from a much larger clone, so it may be a read error. The CDR3 region is CASSLAEPINLPLHF. CDR3 coding DNA: TGTGCCAGCAGTTTAGCGGAACCGATTAATTTACCCCTCCACTTT. J is TRBJ1-6 and V is TRBV12-3 or TRBV12-4; D remains unclear. CDR3 length equals 15 residues.

This clonotype appeared a few times. The chain uses TRBV18 and TRBJ2-4; D remains ambiguous. Germline loops: CDR1 KGHSH, CDR2 LQKENI. The germline V and J ends were trimmed by 2 bases and 8 bases, with 10 bases remaining between them. The CDR3 loop spans 13 amino acids. CDR3 DNA: TGTGCCAGCTCACCAGATTCGAGAGACATTCAGTACTTC. It encodes CASSPDSRDIQYF.

The V gene is TRBV2, the J gene TRBJ2-3; 7 nucleotides align to TRBD2. This CDR3 region has 15 residues. Germline loops: CDR1 SNHLY, CDR2 FYNNEI. The ends lost 7 bases at V and 0 bases at J; junction bases unmatched: 7. The CDR3 protein is CASKGLAASTDTQYF. The CDR3 DNA reads TGTGCCAGCAAGGGTCTAGCGGCTAGCACAGATACGCAGTATTTT.

Ten or more counts support this clonotype. The chain employs TRBV5-1 and TRBJ2-7; TRBD2 aligns across 11 bases. V lost 5 bases and J lost 4; bases outside the gene matches: 11. The germline gives CDR1 SGHRS, CDR2 YFSETQ. This CDR3 comprises 16 residues. The CDR3 nucleotides are TGCGCCAGCAGAAAAAATAGCGGGAGGGCCCTATACGAGCAGTACTTC. Its translation is CASRKNSGRALYEQYF.

The rearrangement uses TRBV27 and TRBJ2-7; the D gene could be TRBD1 or TRBD2 (5 bases each). Germline assignment: CDR1 MNHEY and CDR2 SMNVEV (reference sequence). Trimming took 6 bases from V and 1 from J, leaving 13 bases between them. This CDR3 is built from 14 residues. This chain's CDR3 is CASRSRRESYEQYF. For the CDR3, the DNA is TGTGCCAGCAGATCGCGCAGGGAGTCCTACGAGCAGTACTTC.

Ten or more counts support this clonotype. The rearrangement joins TRBV12-3 or TRBV12-4 to TRBJ1-1, with D possibly matching TRBD1 (5 bases). Trimming left V 6 bases short and J 2 bases short, with 19 bases between. This CDR3 contains 16 residues. For the CDR3, the DNA is TGTGCCAGCAGAACAAATAGGTTAAGGGGAAACACTGAAGCTTTCTTT. Protein sequence: CASRTNRLRGNTEAFF.

The V call is TRBV10-3, the J call TRBJ2-2; TRBD1 might be the D (6 bases). The germline V gene has CDR1 ENHRY and CDR2 SYGVKD. The CDR3 extends over 15 amino acids. V lost 4 bases and J lost 4, with 13 bases in between. CDR3 region: CAISGQVQGTGELFF. The CDR3 DNA follows: TGTGCCATCAGTGGACAGGTCCAGGGCACCGGGGAGCTGTTTTTT.

This clonotype was seen ten or more times. This chain uses TRBV7-2 with TRBJ2-2; TRBD1 is a possible D gene (6 bases). The CDR3 length is 14 residues. The germline V gene encodes CDR1 SGHTA and CDR2 FQGNSA. V was clipped by 5 bases and J by 6 bases, with 13 bases between them. DNA for the CDR3: TGTGCCAGCAGCGCAAGCAGGGGCTCCGGGGAGCTGTTTTTT. It codes for CASSASRGSGELFF.

This chain uses TRBV2 with TRBJ2-5; D gene uncertain. The germline V gene encodes CDR1 SNHLY and CDR2 FYNNEI. The CDR3 has 13 amino acids. Trimming took 3 bases from V and 5 from J, leaving 10 bases between them. CDR3 residues: CASSDRRTETQYF. For the CDR3, the DNA is TGTGCCAGCAGTGATCGGCGTACGGAGACCCAGTACTTC.